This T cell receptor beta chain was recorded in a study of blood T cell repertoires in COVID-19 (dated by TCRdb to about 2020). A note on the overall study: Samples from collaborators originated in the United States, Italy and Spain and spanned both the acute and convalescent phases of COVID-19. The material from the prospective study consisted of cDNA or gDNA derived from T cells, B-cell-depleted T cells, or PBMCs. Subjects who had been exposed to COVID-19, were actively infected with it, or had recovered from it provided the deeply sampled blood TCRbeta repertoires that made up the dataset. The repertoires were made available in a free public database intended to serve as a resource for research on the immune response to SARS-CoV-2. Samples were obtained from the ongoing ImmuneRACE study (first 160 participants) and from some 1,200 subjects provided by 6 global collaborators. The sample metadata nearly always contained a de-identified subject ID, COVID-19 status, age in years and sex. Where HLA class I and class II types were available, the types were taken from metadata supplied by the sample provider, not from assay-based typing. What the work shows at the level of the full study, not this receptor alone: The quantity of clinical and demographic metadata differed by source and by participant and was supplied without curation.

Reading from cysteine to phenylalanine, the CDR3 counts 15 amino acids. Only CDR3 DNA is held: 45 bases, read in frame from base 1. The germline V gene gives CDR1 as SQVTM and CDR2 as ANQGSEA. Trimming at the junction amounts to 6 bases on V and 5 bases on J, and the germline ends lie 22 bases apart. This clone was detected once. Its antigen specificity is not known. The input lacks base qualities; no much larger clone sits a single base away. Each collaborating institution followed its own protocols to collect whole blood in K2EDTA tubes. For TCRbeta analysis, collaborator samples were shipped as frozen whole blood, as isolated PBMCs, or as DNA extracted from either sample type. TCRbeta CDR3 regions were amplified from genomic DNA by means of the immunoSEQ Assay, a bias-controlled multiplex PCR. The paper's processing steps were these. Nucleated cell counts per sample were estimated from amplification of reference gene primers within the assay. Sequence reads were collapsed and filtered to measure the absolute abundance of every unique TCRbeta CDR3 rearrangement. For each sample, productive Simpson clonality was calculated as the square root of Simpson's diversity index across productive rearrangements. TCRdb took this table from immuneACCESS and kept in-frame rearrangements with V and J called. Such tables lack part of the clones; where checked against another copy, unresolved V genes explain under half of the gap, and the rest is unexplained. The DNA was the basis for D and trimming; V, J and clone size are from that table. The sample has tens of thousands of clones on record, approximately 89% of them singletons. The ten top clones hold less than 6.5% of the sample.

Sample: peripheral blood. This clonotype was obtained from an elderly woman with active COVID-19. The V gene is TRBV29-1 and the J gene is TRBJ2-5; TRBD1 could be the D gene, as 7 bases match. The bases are TGCAGCGTAAAAAGGTCCCACAGGGGACTTGAGACCCAGTACTTC. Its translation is CSVKRSHRGLETQYF.